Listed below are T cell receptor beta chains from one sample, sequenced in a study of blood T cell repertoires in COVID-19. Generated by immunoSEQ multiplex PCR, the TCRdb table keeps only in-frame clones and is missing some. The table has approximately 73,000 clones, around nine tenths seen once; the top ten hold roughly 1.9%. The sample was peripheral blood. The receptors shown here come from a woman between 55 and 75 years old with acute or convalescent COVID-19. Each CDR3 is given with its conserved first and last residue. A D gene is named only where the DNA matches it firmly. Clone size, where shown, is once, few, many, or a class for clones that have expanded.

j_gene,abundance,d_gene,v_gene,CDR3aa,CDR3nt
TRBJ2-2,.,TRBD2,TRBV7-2,CASSGGLAGLAGTGELFF,TGTGCCAGCAGCGGTGGACTAGCGGGATTAGCGGGCACCGGGGAGCTGTTTTTT
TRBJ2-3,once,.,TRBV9,CASSVTWSDTQYF,TGTGCCAGCAGCGTCACTTGGTCAGATACGCAGTATTTT
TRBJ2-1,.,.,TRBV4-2,CASSQDIDRRNEQFF,TGTGCCAGCAGCCAAGACATTGACAGAAGGAATGAGCAGTTCTTC
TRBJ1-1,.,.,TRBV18,CASSPTYAENTEAFF,TGTGCCAGCTCACCAACCTACGCCGAGAACACTGAAGCTTTCTTT
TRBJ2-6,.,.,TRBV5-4,CASSTGTTRSGANVLTF,TGTGCCAGCAGCACCGGGACAACCCGCTCTGGGGCCAACGTCCTGACTTTC
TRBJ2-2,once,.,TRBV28,CASIGGTNTGELFF,TGTGCCAGCATCGGGGGAACGAACACCGGGGAGCTGTTTTTT
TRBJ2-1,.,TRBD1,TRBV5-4,CASSWGTGGQGEQFF,TGTGCCAGCAGCTGGGGGACAGGGGGTCAGGGTGAGCAGTTCTTC
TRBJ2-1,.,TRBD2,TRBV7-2,CASNGLAGYHEQFF,TGTGCCAGCAACGGACTAGCGGGGTATCATGAGCAGTTCTTC
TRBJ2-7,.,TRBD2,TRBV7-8,CASSLAGLAGGHYEQYF,TGTGCCAGCAGCTTAGCGGGACTAGCGGGAGGGCACTACGAGCAGTACTTC
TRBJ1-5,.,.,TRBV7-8,CASSLEGRLSNQPQHF,TGTGCCAGCAGCTTAGAGGGGAGGCTTAGCAATCAGCCCCAGCATTTT
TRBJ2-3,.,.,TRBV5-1,CASSLGASVSTDTQYF,TGCGCCAGCAGCTTGGGGGCTAGCGTTAGCACAGATACGCAGTATTTT
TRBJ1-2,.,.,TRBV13,CASSKGHFF,TGTGCCAGCAGCAAGGGACACTTCTTC
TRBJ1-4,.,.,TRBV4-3,CASSQGPGTNEKLFF,TGCGCCAGCAGCCAAGGGCCAGGAACTAATGAAAAACTGTTTTTT
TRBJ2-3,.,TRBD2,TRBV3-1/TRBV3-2,CASSQTSGGPDTQYF,TGTGCCAGCAGCCAAACTAGCGGGGGTCCAGATACGCAGTATTTT
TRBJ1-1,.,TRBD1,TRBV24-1,CATPRDRGEAFF,TGTGCCACCCCTCGGGACAGGGGAGAAGCTTTCTTT
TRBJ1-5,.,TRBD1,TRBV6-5,CASSRTGSGNQPQHF,TGTGCCAGCAGCAGGACAGGGTCCGGCAATCAGCCCCAGCATTTT
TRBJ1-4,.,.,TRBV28,CASSLYSTNEKLFF,TGTGCCAGCAGTTTATACTCAACTAATGAAAAACTGTTTTTT
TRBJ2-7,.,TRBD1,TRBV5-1,CASSPSGTDSLGYF,TGCGCCAGCAGCCCATCCGGGACAGATAGCCTTGGGTACTTC
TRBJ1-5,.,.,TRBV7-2,CASSSQHDQPQHF,TGTGCCAGCAGCTCACAACACGATCAGCCCCAGCATTTT
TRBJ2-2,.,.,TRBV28,CASSLSPIAGELFF,TGTGCCAGCAGTTTATCCCCCATTGCCGGGGAGCTGTTTTTT
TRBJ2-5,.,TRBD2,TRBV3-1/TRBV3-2,CASSQVLGELAANQETQYF,TGTGCCAGCAGCCAAGTCTTGGGGGAGCTAGCGGCCAACCAAGAGACCCAGTACTTC
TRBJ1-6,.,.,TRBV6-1,CASSESRGSPLHF,TGTGCCAGCAGTGAATCGCGAGGGTCACCCCTCCACTTT
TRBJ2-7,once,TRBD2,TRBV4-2,CASSQGLAGAVSYEQYF,TGTGCCAGCAGCCAGGGACTAGCGGGGGCCGTCTCCTACGAGCAGTACTTC
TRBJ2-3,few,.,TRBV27,CASSFRGTDTQYF,TGTGCCAGCAGTTTCAGGGGAACAGATACGCAGTATTTT
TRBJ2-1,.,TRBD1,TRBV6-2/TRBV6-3,CASSYGGQGAVEQFF,TGTGCCAGCAGTTACGGGGGACAGGGGGCAGTTGAGCAGTTCTTC
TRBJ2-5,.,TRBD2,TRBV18,CASSPPGQGGAQYF,TGTGCCAGCTCACCACCGGGCCAGGGAGGGGCCCAGTACTTC